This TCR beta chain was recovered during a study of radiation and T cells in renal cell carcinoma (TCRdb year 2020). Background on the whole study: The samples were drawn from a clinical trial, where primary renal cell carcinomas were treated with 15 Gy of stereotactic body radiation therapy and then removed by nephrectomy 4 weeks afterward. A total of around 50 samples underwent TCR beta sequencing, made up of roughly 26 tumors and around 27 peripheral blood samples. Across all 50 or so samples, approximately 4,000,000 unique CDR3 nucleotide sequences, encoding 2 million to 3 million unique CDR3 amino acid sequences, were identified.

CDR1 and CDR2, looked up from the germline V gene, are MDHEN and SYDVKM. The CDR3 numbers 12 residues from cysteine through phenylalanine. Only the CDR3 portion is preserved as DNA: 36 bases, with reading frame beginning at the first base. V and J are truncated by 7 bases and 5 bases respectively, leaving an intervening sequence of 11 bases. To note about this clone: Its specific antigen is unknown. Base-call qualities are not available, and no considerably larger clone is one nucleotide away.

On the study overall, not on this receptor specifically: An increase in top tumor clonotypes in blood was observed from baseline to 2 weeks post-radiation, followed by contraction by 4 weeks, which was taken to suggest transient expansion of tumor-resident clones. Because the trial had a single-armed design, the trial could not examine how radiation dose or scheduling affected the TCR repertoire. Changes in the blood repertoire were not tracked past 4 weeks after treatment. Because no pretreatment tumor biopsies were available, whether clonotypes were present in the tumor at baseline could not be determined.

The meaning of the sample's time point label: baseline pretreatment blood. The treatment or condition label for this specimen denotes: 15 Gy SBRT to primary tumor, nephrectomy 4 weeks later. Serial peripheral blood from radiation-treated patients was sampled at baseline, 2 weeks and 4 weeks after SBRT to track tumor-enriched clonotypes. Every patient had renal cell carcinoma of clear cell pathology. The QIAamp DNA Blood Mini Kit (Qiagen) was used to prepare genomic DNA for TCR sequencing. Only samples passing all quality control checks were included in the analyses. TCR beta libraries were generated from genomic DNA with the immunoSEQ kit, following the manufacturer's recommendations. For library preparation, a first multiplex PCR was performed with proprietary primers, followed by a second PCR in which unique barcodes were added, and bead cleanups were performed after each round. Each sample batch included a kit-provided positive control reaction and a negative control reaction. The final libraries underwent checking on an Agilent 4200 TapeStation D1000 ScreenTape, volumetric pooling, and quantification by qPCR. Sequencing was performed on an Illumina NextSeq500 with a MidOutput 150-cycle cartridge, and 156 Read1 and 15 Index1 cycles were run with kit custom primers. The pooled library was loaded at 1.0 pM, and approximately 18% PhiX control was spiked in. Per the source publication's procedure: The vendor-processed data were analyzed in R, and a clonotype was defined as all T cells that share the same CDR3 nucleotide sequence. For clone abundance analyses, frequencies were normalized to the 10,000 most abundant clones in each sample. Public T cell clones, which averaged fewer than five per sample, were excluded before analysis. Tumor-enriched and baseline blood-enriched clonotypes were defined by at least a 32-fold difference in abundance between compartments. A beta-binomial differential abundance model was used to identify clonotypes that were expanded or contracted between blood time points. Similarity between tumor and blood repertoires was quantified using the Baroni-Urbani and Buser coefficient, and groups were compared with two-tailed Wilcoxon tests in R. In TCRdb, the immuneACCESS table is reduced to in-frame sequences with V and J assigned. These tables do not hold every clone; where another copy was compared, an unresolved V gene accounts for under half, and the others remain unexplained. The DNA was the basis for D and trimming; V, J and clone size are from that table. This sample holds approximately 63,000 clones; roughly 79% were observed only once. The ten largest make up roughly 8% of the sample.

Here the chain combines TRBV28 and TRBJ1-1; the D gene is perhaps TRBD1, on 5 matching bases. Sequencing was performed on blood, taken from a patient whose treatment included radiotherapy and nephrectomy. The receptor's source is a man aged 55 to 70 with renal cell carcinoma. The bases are TGTGCCAGCATCCTTCAGGGTACTGAAGCTTTCTTT. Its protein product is CASILQGTEAFF.